This TCR beta chain was identified during a study of STAT5B mutations in CD4+ large granular lymphocyte leukemia. The survey-level immunoSEQ assay was used. Data came from immunoSEQ multiplex PCR; TCRdb stores just in-frame clones and leaves some out. Of some 21,000 clones listed, about three quarters are singletons. This TCR came from a human donor in good health. Sequencing input: CD4+ T cells from blood buffy coats.

In nucleotides, the CDR3 is TGTGCCAGCAGCGTAGAGAGGCTAGCGGGGGGGCCTACCTACAATGAGCAGTTCTTC. It encodes CASSVERLAGGPTYNEQFF. The chain joins TRBV9 to TRBJ2-1, with 12 nucleotides matching TRBD2. CDR3 size: 19 residues. V shed 0 bases and J 2 bases; nucleotides not matched to a gene: 9. Germline V gene lookup returns CDR1 SGDLS and CDR2 YYNGEE.